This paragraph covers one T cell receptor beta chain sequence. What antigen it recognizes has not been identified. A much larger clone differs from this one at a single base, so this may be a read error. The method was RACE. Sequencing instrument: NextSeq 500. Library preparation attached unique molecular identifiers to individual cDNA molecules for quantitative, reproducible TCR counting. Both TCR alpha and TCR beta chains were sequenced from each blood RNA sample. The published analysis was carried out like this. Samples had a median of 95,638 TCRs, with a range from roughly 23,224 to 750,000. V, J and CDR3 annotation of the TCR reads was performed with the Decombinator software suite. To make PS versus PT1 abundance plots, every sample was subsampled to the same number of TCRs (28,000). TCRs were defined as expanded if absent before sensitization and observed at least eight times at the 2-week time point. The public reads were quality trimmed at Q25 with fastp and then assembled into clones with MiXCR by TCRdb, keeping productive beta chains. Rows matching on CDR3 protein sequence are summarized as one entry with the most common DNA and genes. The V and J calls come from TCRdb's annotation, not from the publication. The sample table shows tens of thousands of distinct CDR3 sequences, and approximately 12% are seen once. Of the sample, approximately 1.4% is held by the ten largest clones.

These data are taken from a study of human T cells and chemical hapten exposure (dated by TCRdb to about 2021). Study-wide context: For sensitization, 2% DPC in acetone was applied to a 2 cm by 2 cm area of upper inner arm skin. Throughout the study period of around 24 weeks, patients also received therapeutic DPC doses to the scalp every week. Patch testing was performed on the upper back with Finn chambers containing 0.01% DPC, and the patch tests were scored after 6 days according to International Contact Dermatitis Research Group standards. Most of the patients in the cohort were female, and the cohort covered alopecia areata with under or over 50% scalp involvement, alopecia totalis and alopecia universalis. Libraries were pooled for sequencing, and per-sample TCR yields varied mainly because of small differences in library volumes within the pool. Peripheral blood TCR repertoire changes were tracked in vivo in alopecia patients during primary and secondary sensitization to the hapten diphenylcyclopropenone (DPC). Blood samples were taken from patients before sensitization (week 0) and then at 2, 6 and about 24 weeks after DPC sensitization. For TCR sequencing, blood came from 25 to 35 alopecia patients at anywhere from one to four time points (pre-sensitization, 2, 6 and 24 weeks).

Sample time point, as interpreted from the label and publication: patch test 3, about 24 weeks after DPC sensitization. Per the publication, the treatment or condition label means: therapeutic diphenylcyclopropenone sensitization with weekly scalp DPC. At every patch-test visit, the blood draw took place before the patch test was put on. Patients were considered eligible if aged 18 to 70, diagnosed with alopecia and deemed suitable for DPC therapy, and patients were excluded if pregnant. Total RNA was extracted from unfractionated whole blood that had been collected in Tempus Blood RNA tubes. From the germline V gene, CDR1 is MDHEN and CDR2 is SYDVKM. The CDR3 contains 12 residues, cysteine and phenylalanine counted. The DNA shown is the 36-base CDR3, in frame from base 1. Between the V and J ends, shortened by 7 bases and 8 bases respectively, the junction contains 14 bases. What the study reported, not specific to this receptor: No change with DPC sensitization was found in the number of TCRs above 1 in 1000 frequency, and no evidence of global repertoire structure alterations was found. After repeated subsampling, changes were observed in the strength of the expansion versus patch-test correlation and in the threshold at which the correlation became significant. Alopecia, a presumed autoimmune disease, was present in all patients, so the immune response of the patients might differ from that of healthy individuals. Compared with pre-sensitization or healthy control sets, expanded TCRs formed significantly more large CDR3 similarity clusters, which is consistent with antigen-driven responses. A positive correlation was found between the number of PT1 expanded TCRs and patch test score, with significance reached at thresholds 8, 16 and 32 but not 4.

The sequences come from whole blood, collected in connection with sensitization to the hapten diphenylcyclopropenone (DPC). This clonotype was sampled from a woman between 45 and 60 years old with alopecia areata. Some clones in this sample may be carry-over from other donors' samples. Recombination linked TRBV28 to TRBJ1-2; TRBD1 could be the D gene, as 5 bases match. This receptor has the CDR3 CASTDSVWGYTF. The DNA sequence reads TGTGCCAGCACCGACAGTGTATGGGGCTACACCTTC.